This T cell receptor beta chain was sequenced during a study of OX40 agonist ivuxolimab in advanced cancers. V shed 6 bases and J 7 bases; nucleotides not matched to a gene: 13. Germline values: CDR1 SGHRS, CDR2 YFSETQ. The CDR3 has 15 amino acids. Autoimmune disease history or systemic immunosuppression excluded patients. Method: immunoSEQ multiplex PCR; TCRdb's copy keeps in-frame clones and lacks some. Counted here are over 55,000 clones, 70% to 90% occurring once; the ten biggest clones make up approximately 1.9%. To note about this clone: Antigen: not known.

General observations from the study: Expanded clones belonging to CD8+ T cells outnumbered, on average, those of CD4+. Clonal expansion among partial responders at 0.1-3.0 mg/kg ranked near the lowest. Circulating CD4+ and CD8+ T cells showed clonal expansion by week 6 at 0.1 to 3.0 mg/kg.

V usage is TRBV5-1 and J usage is TRBJ2-1, with 7 positions matching TRBD2. The receptor's source is an adult with an advanced solid tumor such as melanoma, head and neck, liver or kidney cancer. The sample in question was CD4+ or CD8+ T cells sorted from blood, obtained in a trial of the OX40 agonist ivuxolimab. Here the CDR3 reads CASIIGASGSNEQFF. The CDR3 nucleotides are TGCGCCAGCATAATCGGGGCTAGCGGAAGTAATGAGCAGTTCTTC.